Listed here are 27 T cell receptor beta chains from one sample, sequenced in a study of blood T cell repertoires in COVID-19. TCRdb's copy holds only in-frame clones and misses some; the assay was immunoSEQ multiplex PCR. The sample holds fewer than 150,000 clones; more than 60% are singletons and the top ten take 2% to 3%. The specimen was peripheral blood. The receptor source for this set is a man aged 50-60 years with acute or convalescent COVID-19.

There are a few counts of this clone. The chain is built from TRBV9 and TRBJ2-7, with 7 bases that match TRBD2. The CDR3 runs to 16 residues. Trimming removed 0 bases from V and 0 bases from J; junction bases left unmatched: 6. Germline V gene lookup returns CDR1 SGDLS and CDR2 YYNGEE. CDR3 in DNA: TGTGCCAGCAGCGTAGGGCTAGCGGTTAACTCCTACGAGCAGTACTTC. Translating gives CASSVGLAVNSYEQYF.

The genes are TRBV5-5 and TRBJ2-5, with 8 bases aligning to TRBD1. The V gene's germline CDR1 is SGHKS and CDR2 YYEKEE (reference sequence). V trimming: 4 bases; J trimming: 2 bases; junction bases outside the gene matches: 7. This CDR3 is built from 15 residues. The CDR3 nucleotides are TGTGCCAGCAGCCGCGAGAGACAGGGGCAAGAGACCCAGTACTTC. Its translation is CASSRERQGQETQYF. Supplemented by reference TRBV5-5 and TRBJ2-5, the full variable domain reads DAGVTQSPTHLIKTRGQQVTLRCSPISGHKSVSWYQQVLGQGPQFIFQYYEKEERGRGNFPDRFSARQFPNYSSELNVNALLLGDSALYLCASSRERQGQETQYFGPGTRLLVL.

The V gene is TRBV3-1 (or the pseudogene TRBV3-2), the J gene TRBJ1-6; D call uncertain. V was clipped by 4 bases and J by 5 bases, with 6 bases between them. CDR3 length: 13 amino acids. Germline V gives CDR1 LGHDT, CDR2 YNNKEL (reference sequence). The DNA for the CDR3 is TGTGCCAGCAGCCTATCGGATAATTCACCCCTCCACTTT. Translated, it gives CASSLSDNSPLHF.

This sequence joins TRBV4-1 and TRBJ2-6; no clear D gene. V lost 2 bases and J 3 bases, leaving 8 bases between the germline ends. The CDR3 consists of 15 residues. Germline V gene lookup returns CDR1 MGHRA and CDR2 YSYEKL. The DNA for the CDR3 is TGCGCCAGCAGCCAACCAGGTGGTGGGGCCAACGTCCTGACTTTC. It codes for CASSQPGGGANVLTF.

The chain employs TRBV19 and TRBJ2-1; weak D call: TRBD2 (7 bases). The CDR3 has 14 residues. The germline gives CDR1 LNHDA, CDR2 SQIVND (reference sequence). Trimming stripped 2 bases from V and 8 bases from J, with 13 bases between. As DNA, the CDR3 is TGTGCCAGTAGTATAATTGGGGGGGGCCATGAGCAGTTCTTC. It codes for CASSIIGGGHEQFF.

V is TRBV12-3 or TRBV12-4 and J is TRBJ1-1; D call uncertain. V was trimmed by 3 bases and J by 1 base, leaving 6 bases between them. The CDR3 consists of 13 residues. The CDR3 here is CASSFPGNTEAFF. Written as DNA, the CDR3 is TGTGCCAGCAGTTTTCCAGGGAACACTGAAGCTTTCTTT.

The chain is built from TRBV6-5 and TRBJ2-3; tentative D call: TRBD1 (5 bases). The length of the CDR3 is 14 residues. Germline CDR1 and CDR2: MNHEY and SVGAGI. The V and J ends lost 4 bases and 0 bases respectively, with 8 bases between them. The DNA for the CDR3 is TGTGCCAGCAGTTCCCGGACAAGCACAGATACGCAGTATTTT. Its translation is CASSSRTSTDTQYF.

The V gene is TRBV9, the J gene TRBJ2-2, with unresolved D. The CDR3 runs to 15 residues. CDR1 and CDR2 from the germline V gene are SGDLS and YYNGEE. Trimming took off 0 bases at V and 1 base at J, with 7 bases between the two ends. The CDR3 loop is CASSVVGQNTGELFF. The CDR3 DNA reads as TGTGCCAGCAGCGTAGTTGGGCAGAACACCGGGGAGCTGTTTTTT.

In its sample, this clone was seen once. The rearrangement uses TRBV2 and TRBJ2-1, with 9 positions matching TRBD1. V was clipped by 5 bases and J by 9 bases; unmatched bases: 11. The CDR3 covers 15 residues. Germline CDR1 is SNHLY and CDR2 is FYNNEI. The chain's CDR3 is CASSILGQGRIEQFF. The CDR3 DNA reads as TGTGCCAGCAGTATACTGGGACAGGGACGAATTGAGCAGTTCTTC.

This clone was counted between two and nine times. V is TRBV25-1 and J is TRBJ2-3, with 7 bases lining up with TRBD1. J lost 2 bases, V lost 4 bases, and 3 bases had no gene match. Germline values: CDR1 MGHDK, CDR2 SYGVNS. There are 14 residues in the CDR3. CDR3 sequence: CASSGQGDTDTQYF. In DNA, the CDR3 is TGTGCCAGCAGTGGACAGGGCGACACAGATACGCAGTATTTT.

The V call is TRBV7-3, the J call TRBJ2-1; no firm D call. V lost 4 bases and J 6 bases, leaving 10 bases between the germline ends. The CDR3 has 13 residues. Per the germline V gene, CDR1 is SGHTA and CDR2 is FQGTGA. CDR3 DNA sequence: TGTGCCAGCAGCTCCGCAGCAGGCAATGAGCAGTTCTTC. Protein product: CASSSAAGNEQFF.

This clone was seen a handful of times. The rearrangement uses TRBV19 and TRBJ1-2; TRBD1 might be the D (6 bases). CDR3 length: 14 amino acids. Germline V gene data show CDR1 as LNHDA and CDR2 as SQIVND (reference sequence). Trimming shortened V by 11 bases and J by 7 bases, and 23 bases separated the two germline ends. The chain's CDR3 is CASQSGGVSGGYTF. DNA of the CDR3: TGTGCCTCACAGAGCGGGGGCGTATCGGGTGGCTACACCTTC.

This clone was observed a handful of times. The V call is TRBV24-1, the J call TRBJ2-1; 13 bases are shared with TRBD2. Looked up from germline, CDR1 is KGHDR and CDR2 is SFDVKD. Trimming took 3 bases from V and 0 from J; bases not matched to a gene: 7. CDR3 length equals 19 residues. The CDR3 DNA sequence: TGTGCCACCAGTGATCCCGGACTAGCGGGAGCACTCTCCTACAATGAGCAGTTCTTC. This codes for CATSDPGLAGALSYNEQFF.

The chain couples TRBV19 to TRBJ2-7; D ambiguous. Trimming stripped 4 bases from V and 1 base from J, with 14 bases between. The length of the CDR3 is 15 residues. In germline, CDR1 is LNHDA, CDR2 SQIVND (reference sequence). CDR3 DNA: TGTGCCAGTAGTACATCCGCGGCGTTGTCCTACGAGCAGTACTTC. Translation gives CASSTSAALSYEQYF. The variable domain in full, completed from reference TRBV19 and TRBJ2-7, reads DGGITQSPKYLFRKEGQNVTLSCEQNLNHDAMYWYRQDPGQGLRLIYYSQIVNDFQKGDIAEGYSVSREKKESFPLTVTSAQKNPTAFYLCASSTSAALSYEQYFGPGTRLTVT.

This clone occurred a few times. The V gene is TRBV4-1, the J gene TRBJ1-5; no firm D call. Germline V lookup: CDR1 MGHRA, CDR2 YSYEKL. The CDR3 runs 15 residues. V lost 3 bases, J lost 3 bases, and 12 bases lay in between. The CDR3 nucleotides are TGCGCCAGCAGCCACACCGGAGGGATCAATCAGCCCCAGCATTTT. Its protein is CASSHTGGINQPQHF.

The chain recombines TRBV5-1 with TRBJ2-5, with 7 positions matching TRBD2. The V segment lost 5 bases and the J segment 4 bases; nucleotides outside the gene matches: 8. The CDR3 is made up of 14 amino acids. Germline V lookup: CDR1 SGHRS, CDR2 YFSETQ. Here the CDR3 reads CASRRTSGGETQYF. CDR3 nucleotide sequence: TGCGCCAGCAGAAGGACCTCGGGGGGAGAGACCCAGTACTTC.

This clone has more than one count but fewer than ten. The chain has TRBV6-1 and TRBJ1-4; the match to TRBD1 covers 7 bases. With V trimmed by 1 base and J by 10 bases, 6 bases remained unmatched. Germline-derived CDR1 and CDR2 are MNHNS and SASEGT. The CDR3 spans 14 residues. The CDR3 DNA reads TGTGCCAGCAGTGAAGGGACAGGTCTCGCAAAACTGTTTTTT. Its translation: CASSEGTGLAKLFF.

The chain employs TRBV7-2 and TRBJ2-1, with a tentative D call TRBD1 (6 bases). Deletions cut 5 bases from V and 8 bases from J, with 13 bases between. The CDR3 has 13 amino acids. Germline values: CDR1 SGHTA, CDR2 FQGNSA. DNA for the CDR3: TGTGCCAGCAGCCCACAGGGTTGGGATGAGCAGTTCTTC. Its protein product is CASSPQGWDEQFF.

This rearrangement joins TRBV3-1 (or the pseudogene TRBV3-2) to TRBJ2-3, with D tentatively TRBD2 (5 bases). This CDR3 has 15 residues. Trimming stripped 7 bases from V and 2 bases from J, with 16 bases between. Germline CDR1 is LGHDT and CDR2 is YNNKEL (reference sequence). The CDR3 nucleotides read TGTGCCAGCATGGGAGATAGCCGATTCACAGATACGCAGTATTTT. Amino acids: CASMGDSRFTDTQYF.

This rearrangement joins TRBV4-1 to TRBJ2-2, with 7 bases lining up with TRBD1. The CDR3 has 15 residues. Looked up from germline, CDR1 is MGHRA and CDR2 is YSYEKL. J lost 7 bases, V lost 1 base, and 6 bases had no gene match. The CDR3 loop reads CASSQVRGRGGELFF. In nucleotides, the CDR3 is TGCGCCAGCAGCCAAGTAAGGGGGCGAGGCGGGGAGCTGTTTTTT.

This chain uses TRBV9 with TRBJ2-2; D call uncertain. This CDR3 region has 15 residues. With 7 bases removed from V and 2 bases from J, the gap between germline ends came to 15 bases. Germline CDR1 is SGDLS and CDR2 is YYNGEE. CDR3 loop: CASGPKPTNTGELFF. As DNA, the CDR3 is TGTGCCAGCGGGCCCAAACCAACCAACACCGGGGAGCTGTTTTTT.

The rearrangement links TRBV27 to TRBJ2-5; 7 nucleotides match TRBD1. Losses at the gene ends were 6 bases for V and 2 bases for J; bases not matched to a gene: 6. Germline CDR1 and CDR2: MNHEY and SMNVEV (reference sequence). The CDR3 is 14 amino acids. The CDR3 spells CASSKQGLQETQYF. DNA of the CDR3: TGTGCCAGCAGCAAACAGGGGTTACAAGAGACCCAGTACTTC.

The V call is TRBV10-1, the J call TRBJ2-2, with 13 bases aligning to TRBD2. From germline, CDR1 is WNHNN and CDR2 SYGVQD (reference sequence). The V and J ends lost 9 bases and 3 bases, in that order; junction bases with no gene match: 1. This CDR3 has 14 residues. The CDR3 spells CARGLAGYTGELFF. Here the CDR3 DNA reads TGCGCCAGGGGACTAGCGGGATACACCGGGGAGCTGTTTTTT.

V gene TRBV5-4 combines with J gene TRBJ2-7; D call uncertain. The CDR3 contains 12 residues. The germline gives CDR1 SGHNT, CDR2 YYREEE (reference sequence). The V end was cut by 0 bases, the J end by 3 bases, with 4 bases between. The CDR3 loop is CASSLDYYEQYF. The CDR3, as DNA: TGTGCCAGCAGCTTGGATTACTACGAGCAGTACTTC.

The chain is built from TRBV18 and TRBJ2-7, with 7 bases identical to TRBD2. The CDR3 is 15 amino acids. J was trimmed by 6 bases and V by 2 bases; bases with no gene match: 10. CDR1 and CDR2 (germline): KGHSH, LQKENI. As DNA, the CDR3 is TGTGCCAGCTCACCAGAGGGAGGGAGTTCCCTCGAGCAGTACTTC. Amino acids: CASSPEGGSSLEQYF. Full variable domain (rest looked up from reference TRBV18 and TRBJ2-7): NAGVMQNPRHLVRRRGQEARLRCSPMKGHSHVYWYRQLPEEGLKFMVYLQKENIIDESGMPKERFSAEFPKEGPSILRIQQVVRGDSAAYFCASSPEGGSSLEQYFGPGTRLTVT.

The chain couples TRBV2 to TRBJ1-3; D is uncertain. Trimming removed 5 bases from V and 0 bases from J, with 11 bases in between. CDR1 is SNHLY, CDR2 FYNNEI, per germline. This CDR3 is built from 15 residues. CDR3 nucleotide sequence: TGTGCCAGCAGTCCAGACTTAACCTCTGGAAACACCATATATTTT. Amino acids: CASSPDLTSGNTIYF.

The CDR3 coding sequence is TGTGCCAGCAGTCGTCTAGCGGGGGCTGGGGATACGCAGTATTTT. Translated: CASSRLAGAGDTQYF. The rearrangement uses TRBV6-4 and TRBJ2-3; 10 positions match TRBD2. The germline V gene encodes CDR1 MRHNA and CDR2 SNTAGT. The CDR3 spans 15 residues. Losses at the gene ends were 5 bases for V and 6 bases for J; bases not matched to a gene: 8.